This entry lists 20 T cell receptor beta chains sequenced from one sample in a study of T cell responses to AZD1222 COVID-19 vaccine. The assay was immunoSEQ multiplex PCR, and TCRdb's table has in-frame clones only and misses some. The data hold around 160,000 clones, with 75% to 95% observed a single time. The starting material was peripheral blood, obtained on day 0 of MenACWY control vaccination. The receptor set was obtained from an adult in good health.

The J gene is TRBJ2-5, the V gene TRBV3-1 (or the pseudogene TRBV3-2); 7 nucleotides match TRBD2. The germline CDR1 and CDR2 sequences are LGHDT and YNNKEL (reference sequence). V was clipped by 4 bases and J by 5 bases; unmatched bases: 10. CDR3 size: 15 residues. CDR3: CASSPTGRVGETQYF. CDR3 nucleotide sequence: TGTGCCAGCAGCCCGACTGGGAGGGTCGGGGAGACCCAGTACTTC.

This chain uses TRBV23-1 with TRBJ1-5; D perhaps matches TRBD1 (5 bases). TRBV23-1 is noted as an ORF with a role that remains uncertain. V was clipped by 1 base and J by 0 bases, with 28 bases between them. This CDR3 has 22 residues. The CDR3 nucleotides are TGCGCCAGCAGTCAATTATCGGGCGGTCAGGGAGGTCCTTTCTATAGCAATCAGCCCCAGCATTTT. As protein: CASSQLSGGQGGPFYSNQPQHF.

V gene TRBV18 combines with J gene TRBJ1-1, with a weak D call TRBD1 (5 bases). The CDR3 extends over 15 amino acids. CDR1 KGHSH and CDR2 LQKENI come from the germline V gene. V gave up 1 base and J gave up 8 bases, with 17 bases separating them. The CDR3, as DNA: TGTGCCAGCTCACCACAATGGGAGACAGATCAAGAAGCTTTCTTT. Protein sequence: CASSPQWETDQEAFF.

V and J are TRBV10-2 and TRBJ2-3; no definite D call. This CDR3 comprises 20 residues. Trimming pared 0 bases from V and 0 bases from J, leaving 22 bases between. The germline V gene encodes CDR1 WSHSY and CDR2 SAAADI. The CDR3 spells CASSESKLHGRSFSTDTQYF. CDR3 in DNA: TGCGCCAGCAGTGAGTCCAAACTCCACGGCCGGTCTTTCAGCACAGATACGCAGTATTTT.

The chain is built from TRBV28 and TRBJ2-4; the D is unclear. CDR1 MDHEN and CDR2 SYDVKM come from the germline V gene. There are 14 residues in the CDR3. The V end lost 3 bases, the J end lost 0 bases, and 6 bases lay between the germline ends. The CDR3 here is CASSFSGAKNIQYF. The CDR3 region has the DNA TGTGCCAGCAGTTTCTCTGGAGCCAAAAACATTCAGTACTTC.

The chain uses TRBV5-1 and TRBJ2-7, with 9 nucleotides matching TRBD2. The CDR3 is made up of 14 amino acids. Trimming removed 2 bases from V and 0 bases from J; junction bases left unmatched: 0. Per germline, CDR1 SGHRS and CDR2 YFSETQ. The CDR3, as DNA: TGCGCCAGCAGCTTTAGCGGGGGCTCCTACGAGCAGTACTTC. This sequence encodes CASSFSGGSYEQYF. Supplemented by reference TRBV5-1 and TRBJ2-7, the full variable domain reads KAGVTQTPRYLIKTRGQQVTLSCSPISGHRSVSWYQQTPGQGLQFLFEYFSETQRNKGNFPGRFSGRQFSNSRSEMNVSTLELGDSALYLCASSFSGGSYEQYFGPGTRLTVT.

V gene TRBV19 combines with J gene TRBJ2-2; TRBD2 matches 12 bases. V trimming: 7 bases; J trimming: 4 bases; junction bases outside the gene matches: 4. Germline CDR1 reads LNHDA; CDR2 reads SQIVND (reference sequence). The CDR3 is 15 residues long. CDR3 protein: CASIPTSGGTGELFF. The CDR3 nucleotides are TGTGCCAGTATCCCGACTAGCGGGGGCACCGGGGAGCTGTTTTTT.

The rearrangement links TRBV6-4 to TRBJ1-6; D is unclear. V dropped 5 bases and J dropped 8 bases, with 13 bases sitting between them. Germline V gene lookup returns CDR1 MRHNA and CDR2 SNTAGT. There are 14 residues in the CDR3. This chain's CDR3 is CASSRTAWDSPLHF. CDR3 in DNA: TGTGCCAGCAGTCGAACAGCCTGGGATTCACCCCTCCACTTT.

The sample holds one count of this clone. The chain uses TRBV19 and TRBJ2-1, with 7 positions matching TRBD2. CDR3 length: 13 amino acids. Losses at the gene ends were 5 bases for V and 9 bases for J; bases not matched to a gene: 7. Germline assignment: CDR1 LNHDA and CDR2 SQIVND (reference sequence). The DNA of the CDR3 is TGTGCCAGTAGTCTCGTTGGGGAGGGTGAGCAGTTCTTC. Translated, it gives CASSLVGEGEQFF.

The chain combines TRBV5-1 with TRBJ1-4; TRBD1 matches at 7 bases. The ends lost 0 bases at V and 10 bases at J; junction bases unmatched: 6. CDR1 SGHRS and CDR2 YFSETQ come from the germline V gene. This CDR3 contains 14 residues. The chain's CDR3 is CASSLEGADGKLFF. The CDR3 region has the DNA TGCGCCAGCAGCTTGGAGGGGGCGGATGGAAAACTGTTTTTT.

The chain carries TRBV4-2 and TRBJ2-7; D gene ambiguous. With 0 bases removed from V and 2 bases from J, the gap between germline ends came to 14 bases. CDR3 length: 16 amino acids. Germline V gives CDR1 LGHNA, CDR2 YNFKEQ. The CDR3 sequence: CASSQERLHPAYEQYF. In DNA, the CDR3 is TGTGCCAGCAGCCAAGAACGTTTACATCCGGCCTACGAGCAGTACTTC.

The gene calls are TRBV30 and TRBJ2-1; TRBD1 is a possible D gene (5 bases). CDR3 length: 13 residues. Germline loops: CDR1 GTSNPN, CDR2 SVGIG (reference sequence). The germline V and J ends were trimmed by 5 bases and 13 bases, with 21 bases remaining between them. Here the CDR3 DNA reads TGTGCCTGGGTCGCAAAGGGGCAGGAGAATCAGTTCTTC. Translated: CAWVAKGQENQFF. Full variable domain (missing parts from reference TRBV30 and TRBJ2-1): SQTIHQWPATLVQPVGSPLSLECTVEGTSNPNLYWYRQAAGRGLQLLFYSVGIGQISSEVPQNLSASRPQDRQFILSSKKLLLSDSGFYLCAWVAKGQENQFFGPGTRLTVL.

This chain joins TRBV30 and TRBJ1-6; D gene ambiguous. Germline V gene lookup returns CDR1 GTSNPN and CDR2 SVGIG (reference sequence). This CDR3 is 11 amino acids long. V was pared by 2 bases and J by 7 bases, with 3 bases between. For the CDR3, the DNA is TGTGCCTGGAGTTCGAATTCACCCCTCCACTTT. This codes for CAWSSNSPLHF.

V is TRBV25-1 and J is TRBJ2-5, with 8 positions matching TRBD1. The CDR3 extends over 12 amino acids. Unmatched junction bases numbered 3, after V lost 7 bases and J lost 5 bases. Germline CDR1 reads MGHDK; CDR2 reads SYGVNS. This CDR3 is CASTGGFETQYF. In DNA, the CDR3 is TGTGCCAGCACAGGGGGCTTTGAGACCCAGTACTTC.

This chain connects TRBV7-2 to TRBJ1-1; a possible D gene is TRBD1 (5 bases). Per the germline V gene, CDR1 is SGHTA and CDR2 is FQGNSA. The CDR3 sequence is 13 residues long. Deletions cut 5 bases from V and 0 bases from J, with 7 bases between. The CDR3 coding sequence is TGTGCCAGCAGCGGGGGTATGAACACTGAAGCTTTCTTT. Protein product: CASSGGMNTEAFF.

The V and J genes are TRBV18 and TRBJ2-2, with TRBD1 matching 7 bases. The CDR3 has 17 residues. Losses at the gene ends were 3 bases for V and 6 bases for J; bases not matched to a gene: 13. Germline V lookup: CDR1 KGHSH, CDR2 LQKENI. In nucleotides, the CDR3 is TGTGCCAGCTCACCGAACCGTGGGACAGAGGGGGCCGGGGAGCTGTTTTTT. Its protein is CASSPNRGTEGAGELFF. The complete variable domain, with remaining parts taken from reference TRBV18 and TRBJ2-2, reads NAGVMQNPRHLVRRRGQEARLRCSPMKGHSHVYWYRQLPEEGLKFMVYLQKENIIDESGMPKERFSAEFPKEGPSILRIQQVVRGDSAAYFCASSPNRGTEGAGELFFGEGSRLTVL.

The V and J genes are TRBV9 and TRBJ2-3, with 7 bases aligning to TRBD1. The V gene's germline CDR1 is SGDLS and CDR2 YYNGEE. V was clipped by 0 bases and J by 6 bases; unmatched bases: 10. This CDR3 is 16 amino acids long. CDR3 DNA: TGTGCCAGCAGCGTAGCACAGGGGTGGGGAAGGGATACGCAGTATTTT. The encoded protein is CASSVAQGWGRDTQYF.

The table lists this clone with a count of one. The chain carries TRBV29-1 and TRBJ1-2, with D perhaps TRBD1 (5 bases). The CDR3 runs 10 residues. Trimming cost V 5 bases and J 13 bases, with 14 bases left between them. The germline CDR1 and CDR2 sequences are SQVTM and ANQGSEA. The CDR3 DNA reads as TGCAGCGTTAGAGAAGGGGTAGGCACCTTC. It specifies CSVREGVGTF.

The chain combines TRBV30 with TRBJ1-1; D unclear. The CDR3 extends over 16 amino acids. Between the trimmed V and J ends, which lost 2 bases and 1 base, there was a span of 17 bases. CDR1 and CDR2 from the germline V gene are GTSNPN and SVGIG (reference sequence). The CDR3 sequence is CAWSLGWALENTEAFF. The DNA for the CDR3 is TGTGCCTGGAGTCTTGGGTGGGCCCTCGAGAACACTGAAGCTTTCTTT.

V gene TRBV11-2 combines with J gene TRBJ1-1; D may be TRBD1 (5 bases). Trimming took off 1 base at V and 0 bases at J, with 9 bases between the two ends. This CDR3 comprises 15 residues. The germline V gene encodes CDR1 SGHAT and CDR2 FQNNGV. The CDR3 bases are TGTGCCAGCAGCTTAGGACAGCTCATGAACACTGAAGCTTTCTTT. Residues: CASSLGQLMNTEAFF.